The 22 T cell receptor beta chains below all came from one sample that was sequenced in a study of cytomegalovirus exposure and HLA in healthy donors. Primers for the PCR totalled 60 Vbeta and 13 Jbeta. Assay used: immunoSEQ multiplex PCR; TCRdb lists only in-frame clones, some missing. The profile shows some 94,000 clones, roughly 71% of them singletons. Material for sequencing was PBMCs. The receptors come from a man in his forties or fifties in good health and CMV-seronegative.

This rearrangement joins TRBV25-1 to TRBJ2-1; the match to TRBD2 covers 7 bases. Losses at the gene ends were 0 bases for V and 3 bases for J; bases not matched to a gene: 8. CDR1 is MGHDK and CDR2 is SYGVNS in the germline V gene. CDR3 length equals 17 residues. CDR3 nucleotides: TGTGCCAGCAGTGAATACATGGCGGGGGAAAACTACAATGAGCAGTTCTTC. Residues: CASSEYMAGENYNEQFF.

This chain connects TRBV30 to TRBJ2-3, with a weak D call TRBD2 (6 bases). The germline CDR1 and CDR2 sequences are GTSNPN and SVGIG (reference sequence). The V end lost 4 bases, the J end lost 5 bases, and 13 bases lay between the germline ends. CDR3 length equals 13 residues. Here the CDR3 DNA reads TGTGCCTGGACGGGGGTCTCCAGAGATACGCAGTATTTT. This codes for CAWTGVSRDTQYF.

J is TRBJ1-3 and V is TRBV6-5; TRBD1 matches 8 bases. With 5 bases clipped from V and 2 bases from J, the junction kept 5 bases outside the gene matches. The CDR3 runs 15 residues. Germline loops: CDR1 MNHEY, CDR2 SVGAGI. CDR3 DNA sequence: TGTGCCAGCAGTACTAACAGGGGGACTGGAAACACCATATATTTT. Translated: CASSTNRGTGNTIYF.

The rearrangement links TRBV5-3 to TRBJ1-2, with D perhaps TRBD1 (5 bases). TRBV5-3 is annotated as an ORF whose role is uncertain. V gave up 2 bases and J gave up 2 bases, with 22 bases separating them. This CDR3 has 18 residues. CDR3 bases: TGTGCCAGAAGCTTTGATAATATATGGTGGGGCGTGAACTATGGCTACACCTTC. It translates to CARSFDNIWWGVNYGYTF.

This clone turned up a few times. The gene calls are TRBV7-2 and TRBJ2-2; D unclear. The CDR3 extends over 15 amino acids. Trimming pared 4 bases from V and 0 bases from J, leaving 9 bases between. CDR1 SGHTA and CDR2 FQGNSA come from the germline V gene. The CDR3 sequence is CASSYQWSNTGELFF. The CDR3 DNA reads TGTGCCAGCAGCTACCAGTGGTCGAACACCGGGGAGCTGTTTTTT.

The rearrangement joins TRBV6-1 to TRBJ1-2, with TRBD1 as a possible D gene (6 bases). Trimming shortened V by 4 bases and J by 4 bases, and 10 bases separated the two germline ends. This CDR3 spans 13 amino acids. The germline gives CDR1 MNHNS, CDR2 SASEGT. The CDR3 spells CASSGADSYGYTF. CDR3 bases: TGTGCCAGCAGTGGGGCGGACAGCTATGGCTACACCTTC.

The chain joins TRBV18 to TRBJ2-7, with a weak D call TRBD2 (6 bases). Germline loops: CDR1 KGHSH, CDR2 LQKENI. V lost 1 base and J lost 5, with 12 bases in between. This CDR3 comprises 14 residues. CDR3 coding DNA: TGTGCCAGCTCACCACTGCTAGCGCGGGACGAGCAGTACTTC. It codes for CASSPLLARDEQYF.

This clone came up a few times. The chain combines TRBV4-2 with TRBJ1-2, with D possibly being TRBD1 (5 bases). From germline, CDR1 is LGHNA and CDR2 YNFKEQ. This CDR3 is 15 amino acids long. With 0 bases removed from V and 7 bases from J, the gap between germline ends came to 15 bases. Written as DNA, the CDR3 is TGTGCCAGCAGCCAAGAGCTCAGGGCGGGACTTGGCTACACCTTC. Protein sequence: CASSQELRAGLGYTF.

In this sample, this clone turned up once. V and J are TRBV4-1 and TRBJ1-1; 10 bases match TRBD1. Germline V CDR1 and CDR2: MGHRA, YSYEKL. This CDR3 is 16 amino acids long. V dropped 2 bases and J dropped 7; count of bases not matched to a gene: 10. The CDR3 sequence is CASSQTPGQGLVEAFF. The CDR3 bases are TGCGCCAGCAGCCAAACCCCGGGACAGGGGTTGGTTGAAGCTTTCTTT.

The V and J genes are TRBV4-3 and TRBJ2-3; 9 bases match TRBD1. The CDR3 consists of 17 residues. The V gene end was trimmed by 1 base and the J gene end by 6 bases; junction bases not matched to a gene: 11. Germline V gene lookup returns CDR1 LGHNA and CDR2 YSLEER. This CDR3 reads CASSQGPDRGSKDTQYF. The CDR3 nucleotides read TGCGCCAGCAGCCAAGGCCCGGACAGGGGATCTAAGGATACGCAGTATTTT.

V usage is TRBV6-6 and J usage is TRBJ2-2, with a weak D call TRBD1 (6 bases). The V gene's germline CDR1 is MNHNY and CDR2 SVGAGI (reference sequence). Trimming shortened V by 8 bases and J by 4 bases, and 20 bases separated the two germline ends. The length of the CDR3 is 16 residues. CDR3: CASETSGHMATGELFF. CDR3 coding DNA: TGTGCCAGCGAGACTTCGGGACACATGGCCACCGGGGAGCTGTTTTTT.

The chain is built from TRBV19 and TRBJ2-2, with 9 bases that match TRBD2. Germline CDR1 reads LNHDA; CDR2 reads SQIVND (reference sequence). The CDR3 covers 18 residues. V shed 5 bases, J shed 1 base, and the junction held 11 bases outside the gene matches. The CDR3 loop reads CASSSVRGSGGNTGELFF. CDR3 nucleotide sequence: TGTGCCAGTAGTTCCGTGAGGGGTAGCGGGGGGAACACCGGGGAGCTGTTTTTT.

V usage is TRBV28 and J usage is TRBJ1-6, with TRBD1 as a possible D gene (5 bases). The ends were cut back, 2 bases at V and 11 bases at J, with 13 bases in the middle. Germline CDR1 reads MDHEN; CDR2 reads SYDVKM. CDR3 size: 14 residues. The CDR3 DNA sequence: TGTGCCAGCAGTTTAGGCCAGGGCGGACCACCCCTCCACTTT. It codes for CASSLGQGGPPLHF. Together with reference TRBV28 and TRBJ1-6, the CDR3 gives the full variable domain: DVKVTQSSRYLVKRTGEKVFLECVQDMDHENMFWYRQDPGLGLRLIYFSYDVKMKEKGDIPEGYSVSREKKERFSLILESASTNQTSMYLCASSLGQGGPPLHFGNGTRLTVT.

This clone has just one count. The chain combines TRBV4-3 with TRBJ2-3; TRBD2 agrees at 10 bases. V dropped 4 bases and J dropped 6; count of bases not matched to a gene: 10. The length of the CDR3 is 16 residues. CDR1 is LGHNA and CDR2 is YSLEER in the germline V gene. DNA for the CDR3: TGCGCCAGCAGCCCCCTGATTAGCGGGGGGTTGGATACGCAGTATTTT. This codes for CASSPLISGGLDTQYF.

This clone showed up just once. V is TRBV7-9 and J is TRBJ2-1, with 8 bases fitting TRBD2. The germline V gene has CDR1 SEHNR and CDR2 FQNEAQ (reference sequence). The CDR3 has 15 residues. V trimming: 5 bases; J trimming: 5 bases; junction bases outside the gene matches: 8. This chain's CDR3 is CASSPRGSGDNEQFF. CDR3 coding DNA: TGTGCCAGCAGCCCGCGGGGTAGCGGGGACAATGAGCAGTTCTTC.

The gene calls are TRBV2 and TRBJ2-7, with a possible D match to TRBD1 (7 bases). Germline assignment: CDR1 SNHLY and CDR2 FYNNEI. This CDR3 contains 14 residues. V was trimmed by 3 bases and J by 3 bases, leaving 12 bases between them. In nucleotides, the CDR3 is TGTGCCAGCAGTGATCAGGGGGGCGGCTACGAGCAGTACGTC. This codes for CASSDQGGGYEQYV.

J is TRBJ2-5 and V is TRBV15, with 11 positions matching TRBD2. The germline V gene encodes CDR1 LNHNV and CDR2 YYDKDF (reference sequence). The trim removed 5 bases at V and 2 bases at J, leaving 10 bases unmatched. The CDR3 has 17 amino acids. CDR3 DNA sequence: TGTGCCACCAGCCGTACTAGCGGGAGACCTCCACAAGAGACCCAGTACTTC. Translation gives CATSRTSGRPPQETQYF.

This sequence joins TRBV5-1 and TRBJ1-1; possibly TRBD1 for D (6 bases). Looked up from germline, CDR1 is SGHRS and CDR2 is YFSETQ. The germline V and J ends were trimmed by 6 bases and 1 base, with 19 bases remaining between them. This CDR3 region has 16 residues. The CDR3 coding sequence is TGCGCCAGCACCTTTTCGACAGGACCTACGAACACTGAAGCTTTCTTT. Protein product: CASTFSTGPTNTEAFF. Together with reference TRBV5-1 and TRBJ1-1, the CDR3 gives the full variable domain: KAGVTQTPRYLIKTRGQQVTLSCSPISGHRSVSWYQQTPGQGLQFLFEYFSETQRNKGNFPGRFSGRQFSNSRSEMNVSTLELGDSALYLCASTFSTGPTNTEAFFGQGTRLTVV.

The chain is built from TRBV27 and TRBJ2-7; D perhaps matches TRBD1 (5 bases). Trimming removed 5 bases at V and 8 bases at J, with 13 bases between. The CDR3 extends over 12 amino acids. The V gene's germline CDR1 is MNHEY and CDR2 SMNVEV (reference sequence). CDR3: CASSLYRYQQYV. CDR3 DNA: TGTGCCAGCAGTCTCTACAGGTACCAGCAGTACGTC.

The chain uses TRBV5-1 and TRBJ2-5; 10 bases fit TRBD1. Looked up from germline, CDR1 is SGHRS and CDR2 is YFSETQ. The ends lost 0 bases at V and 4 bases at J; junction bases unmatched: 3. This CDR3 comprises 15 residues. The CDR3 DNA follows: TGCGCCAGCAGCTTGGGACAGGGGGCCGTAGAGACCCAGTACTTC. It codes for CASSLGQGAVETQYF.

The rearrangement joins TRBV25-1 to TRBJ1-1; 8 nucleotides align to TRBD1. V was pared by 8 bases and J by 1 base, with 3 bases of the junction left unmatched. Germline CDR1 reads MGHDK; CDR2 reads SYGVNS. CDR3 length equals 13 residues. The CDR3 DNA follows: TGTGCCAGCTCGGGACAGGCGAACACTGAAGCTTTCTTT. As protein: CASSGQANTEAFF.

The chain is built from TRBV15 and TRBJ2-5, with 9 nucleotides matching TRBD2. The V and J ends lost 1 base and 1 base, in that order; junction bases with no gene match: 4. In germline, CDR1 is LNHNV, CDR2 YYDKDF (reference sequence). The CDR3 totals 16 residues. The CDR3 DNA follows: TGTGCCACCAGCAGAGTAGCGGGAGCCCCCCAAGAGACCCAGTACTTC. Amino acid sequence: CATSRVAGAPQETQYF.